This entry is about one T cell receptor beta chain. This clonotype was detected only a few times. No cognate antigen has been identified for it. There are no base qualities to consult, and no much larger clone falls within one base. This sample was taken from a study of T-cell reconstitution after alpha-beta-depleted transplantation in children (dated by TCRdb to between 2015 and 2016). At the level of the whole study: Using TCR repertoire profiling, the study quantitatively followed how T-cell immune reconstitution unfolded in children after TCRalphabeta/CD19-depleted allogeneic hematopoietic cell transplantation.

Overall study results and their limits: Over subsequent months, a decline in hyperexpanded clone frequencies was noted, and after one year, T-cell counts and TCRbeta diversity were mostly ascribed to newly produced T cells. Apparently early alphabetaT-cell count recovery about two months after transplant reportedly relied on only several hundred rapidly expanded clones derived from non-depleted graft cells. In some patients, the high TCRbeta diversity seen at day 60 was put down to recipient T cells and intrathymic progenitors that had survived conditioning.

V and J lose 5 bases and 0 bases, and a span of 12 bases separates them. Inclusive of the bounding cysteine and phenylalanine, the CDR3 is 15 residues long. Of the read, only the CDR3 DNA is kept; its 45 bases are in frame from base 1. Per the germline V gene, LGHNA is the CDR1 and YSLEER is the CDR2. The treatment or condition label on this specimen signifies: allogeneic hematopoietic cell transplantation with graft depleted of TCRalphabeta T cells and CD19 B cells. TCRalphabeta/CD19-depleted allogeneic hematopoietic cell grafts were given to the transplant recipients, all of whom were children. The library was produced with PCR. Instrument on record: Illumina HiSeq 2500. TCR library preparation used molecular barcoding, with unique molecular identifiers applied to normalize quantification of the TCRbeta repertoire. Starting from the raw public reads, TCRdb applied fastp trimming at Q25, assembled clones with MiXCR and retained in-frame beta chains. Identical CDR3 proteins give one entry, which carries the most common genes and DNA. The sample yields 500,000 to 750,000 distinct CDR3 sequences; 10% to 15% were counted once. Approximately 2.1% of the sample is in the top ten clones.

The V gene is TRBV4-3 and the J gene is TRBJ2-3; the D gene is perhaps TRBD1, from 5 matching bases. The clonotype originates from a male patient aged 5 to 17 who had a stem cell transplant for acute myeloid leukemia, so the T cells may come from the graft donor. This specimen was PBMCs, mostly from graft donor cells, taken 360 days after TCRalphabeta/CD19-depleted stem cell transplant. The CDR3 corresponds to CASSSTTASTDTQYF. The DNA reads as follows: TGCGCCAGCAGCTCCACGACAGCTAGCACAGATACGCAGTATTTT.